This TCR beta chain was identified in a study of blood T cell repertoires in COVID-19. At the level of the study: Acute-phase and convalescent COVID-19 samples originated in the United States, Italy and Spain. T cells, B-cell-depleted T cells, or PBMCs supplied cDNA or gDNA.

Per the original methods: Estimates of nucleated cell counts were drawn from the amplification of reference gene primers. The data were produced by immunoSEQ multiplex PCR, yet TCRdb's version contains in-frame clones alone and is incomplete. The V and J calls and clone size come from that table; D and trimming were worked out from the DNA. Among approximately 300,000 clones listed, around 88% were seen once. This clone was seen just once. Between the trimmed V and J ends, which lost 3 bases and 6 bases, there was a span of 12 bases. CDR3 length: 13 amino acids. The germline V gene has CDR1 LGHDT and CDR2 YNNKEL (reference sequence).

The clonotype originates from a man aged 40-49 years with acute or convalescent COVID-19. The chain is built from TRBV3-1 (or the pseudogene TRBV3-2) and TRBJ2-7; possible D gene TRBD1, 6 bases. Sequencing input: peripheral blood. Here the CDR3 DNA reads TGTGCCAGCAGCCAGGGGGCCCGGGGCGAGCAGTACTTC. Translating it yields CASSQGARGEQYF.